These T cell receptor beta chains were read from a single sample in a study of T cells in Graves' hyperthyroidism and ophthalmopathy. TCRdb recomputed calls from the multiplex PCR reads with MiXCR, one row per CDR3 protein. The table shows under 130,000 distinct CDR3 sequences, with around 50% occurring only once. The sample comprised blood. The receptor set was obtained from a man in his forties with Graves' hyperthyroidism. CDR3s include the opening cysteine and the closing phenylalanine or tryptophan. The order of the fields is V gene, D gene, clone size, J gene, CDR3 protein, CDR3 DNA. A D gene is named only where the DNA matches it firmly. Rows give clone size only sometimes, using once, few, many, or a class for an expanded clone.

>TRBV7-3|-|many|TRBJ2-1
CASSPGGLSSYNEQFF
TGTGCCAGCAGCCCCGGGGGTCTTAGCTCCTACAATGAGCAGTTCTTC
>TRBV5-4|-|many|TRBJ1-1
CASSLREGNTEAFF
TGTGCCAGCAGCTTGAGGGAGGGGAACACTGAAGCTTTCTTT
>TRBV7-9|-|many|TRBJ2-7
CASSSGEAVLAYEQYF
TGTGCCAGCAGTTCAGGCGAGGCAGTACTAGCCTACGAGCAGTACTTC
>TRBV25-1|-|-|TRBJ2-5
CASSAEGGSLQETQYF
TGTGCCAGCAGTGCCGAGGGGGGCTCCCTTCAAGAGACCCAGTACTTC
>TRBV6-6|TRBD2|many|TRBJ2-1
CASSGGLAGGNEQFF
TGTGCCAGCAGTGGGGGACTAGCGGGAGGCAATGAGCAGTTCTTC
>TRBV20-1|-|-|TRBJ2-3
CSARGSRGSGTDTQYF
TGCAGTGCTAGGGGGAGTAGGGGGAGTGGCACAGATACGCAGTATTTT
>TRBV29-1|TRBD2|-|TRBJ2-1
CSVEVWASGEYNEQFF
TGCAGCGTTGAAGTTTGGGCTAGCGGGGAATACAATGAGCAGTTCTTC
>TRBV29-1|TRBD1|-|TRBJ1-2
CSDQRTGSNYGYTF
TGCAGCGACCAGCGGACAGGGTCCAACTATGGCTACACCTTC
>TRBV9|-|-|TRBJ1-4
CASSPGTANEKLFF
TGTGCCAGCAGCCCCGGGACCGCTAATGAAAAACTGTTTTTT
>TRBV6-5|-|-|TRBJ1-5
CASSRETQHF
TGTGCCAGCAGCCGGGAGACCCAGCATTTT
>TRBV5-4|-|many|TRBJ1-2
CASSPPGASYVYGYTF
TGTGCCAGCAGCCCCCCCGGGGCGAGTTATGTCTATGGCTACACCTTC
>TRBV25-1|-|-|TRBJ1-1
CASSDYLGGGTLSTEAFF
TGTGCTAGCAGTGACTATCTGGGGGGGGGGACCCTGAGCACTGAAGCTTTCTTT
>TRBV14|-|-|TRBJ1-1
CASSQDMATEAFF
TGTGCCAGCAGCCAAGATATGGCCACTGAAGCTTTCTTT
>TRBV7-8|-|-|TRBJ2-2
CASSLGGSSRELFF
TGTGCCAGCAGCTTGGGTGGATCGTCACGGGAGCTGTTTTTT
>TRBV7-2|TRBD2|-|TRBJ2-1
CASSGGSSGVYNEQFF
TGTGCCAGCAGCGGGGGGTCTAGCGGGGTCTACAATGAGCAGTTCTTC
>TRBV29-1|-|-|TRBJ2-1
CSALPYASAYNEQFF
TGCAGCGCCTTGCCCTATGCTAGCGCCTACAATGAGCAGTTCTTC
>TRBV7-2|-|-|TRBJ1-5
CASSVGLQETQHF
TGTGCCAGCAGCGTGGGACTCCAAGAGACCCAGCATTTT
>TRBV20-1|-|many|TRBJ1-2
CSAATGAGYGYTF
TGCAGTGCTGCCACAGGCGCCGGCTATGGCTACACCTTC
>TRBV7-9|TRBD2|-|TRBJ2-7
CASSYSGTSGGWSSYEQYF
TGTGCCAGCAGTTACTCCGGGACTAGCGGGGGGTGGAGCTCCTACGAGCAGTACTTC
>TRBV2|-|many|TRBJ2-3
CASSEARAVSTDTQYF
TGTGCCAGCAGTGAAGCCCGAGCGGTTAGCACAGATACGCAGTATTTT